The 27 T cell receptor beta chains below come from one sample, sequenced in a study of cytomegalovirus exposure and HLA in healthy donors. The PCR made use of 60 Vbeta and 13 Jbeta primers. Sequencing was performed with immunoSEQ multiplex PCR; in TCRdb, only in-frame clones are kept and a portion is missing. The repertoire holds fewer than 80,000 clones, with 65% to 80% as singletons. Sequenced sample: PBMCs. All receptors come from a young man in good health and CMV-seronegative.

The chain employs TRBV5-4 and TRBJ2-2; 9 nucleotides agree with TRBD1. Germline loops: CDR1 SGHNT, CDR2 YYREEE (reference sequence). V was clipped by 4 bases and J by 4 bases; unmatched bases: 8. CDR3 length equals 16 residues. The CDR3 loop is CASSPRQGVGTGELFF. The CDR3 bases are TGTGCCAGCAGCCCCCGACAGGGGGTAGGCACCGGGGAGCTGTTTTTT.

This clone was found once. This rearrangement joins TRBV7-8 to TRBJ1-5, with D perhaps matching TRBD1 (5 bases). CDR1 and CDR2 from the germline V gene are SGHVS and FQNEAQ. The V end was cut by 3 bases, the J end by 3 bases, with 9 bases between. This CDR3 has 14 amino acids. The CDR3 region is CASSFQGFNQPQHF. CDR3 DNA sequence: TGTGCCAGCAGCTTCCAGGGTTTCAATCAGCCCCAGCATTTT. The variable domain in full, completed from reference TRBV7-8 and TRBJ1-5, reads GAGVSQSPRYKVAKRGQDVALRCDPISGHVSLFWYQQALGQGPEFLTYFQNEAQLDKSGLPSDRFFAERPEGSVSTLKIQRTQQEDSAVYLCASSFQGFNQPQHFGDGTRLSIL.

The gene calls are TRBV28 and TRBJ1-2, with 9 bases fitting TRBD1. Germline CDR1 is MDHEN and CDR2 is SYDVKM. The CDR3 length is 15 residues. V gave up 6 bases and J gave up 4 bases; unmatched junction bases: 9. The DNA for the CDR3 is TGTGCCAGCAGGACAGGACAGGGGAGGATCTATGGCTACACCTTC. Protein: CASRTGQGRIYGYTF.

In the case of this clone: The sample has other DNA sequences that encode this CDR3 too. V is TRBV4-3 and J is TRBJ2-1, with TRBD2 identical over 7 bases. V dropped 4 bases and J dropped 3; count of bases not matched to a gene: 6. The CDR3 totals 15 residues. Germline CDR1 and CDR2: LGHNA and YSLEER. Written as DNA, the CDR3 is TGCGCCAGCAGCCGGCTAGCGGAGAACTACAATGAGCAGTTCTTC. It yields the protein CASSRLAENYNEQFF.

The V call is TRBV20-1, the J call TRBJ2-5, with unresolved D. The CDR3 sequence is 11 residues long. Germline CDR1 is DFQATT and CDR2 is SNEGSKA (reference sequence). V lost 7 bases to trimming and J lost 2 bases, with 8 bases between them. The CDR3 nucleotides read TGCAGTGGGGCAGGACAAGAGACCCAGTACTTC. Translating it yields CSGAGQETQYF.

This clone is a singleton in its sample. The chain combines TRBV10-3 with TRBJ1-4; no clear D gene. V gave up 3 bases and J gave up 4 bases, with 21 bases separating them. The CDR3 is made up of 18 amino acids. Looked up from germline, CDR1 is ENHRY and CDR2 is SYGVKD. For the CDR3, the DNA is TGTGCCATCAGTGAAAGTGACAATCCTTCTTCCGGTAATGAAAAACTGTTTTTT. Encoded protein: CAISESDNPSSGNEKLFF.

The chain's CDR3 is CASAKSGDLNYGYTF. DNA for the CDR3: TGTGCCAGCGCTAAATCAGGGGACCTTAACTATGGCTACACCTTC. The rearrangement uses TRBV21-1 and TRBJ1-2; TRBD1 is the table's D call and was not checked against the DNA. TRBV21-1 is a listed pseudogene. The CDR3 is 15 amino acids.

The CDR3 bases are TGTGCCAGCAGCTTAGTGACAGGGGAATCACCCCTCCACTTT. Its protein is CASSLVTGESPLHF. This chain links TRBV7-2 with TRBJ1-6; 8 bases map to TRBD1. Trimming cost V 1 base and J 10 bases; bases outside gene matches: 3. CDR1 and CDR2 from the germline V gene are SGHTA and FQGNSA. This CDR3 contains 14 residues. Looking up the rest from reference TRBV7-2 and TRBJ1-6 gives the full variable domain: GAGVSQSPSNKVTEKGKDVELRCDPISGHTALYWYRQSLGQGLEFLIYFQGNSAPDKSGLPSDRFSAERTGGSVSTLTIQRTQQEDSAVYLCASSLVTGESPLHFGNGTRLTVT.

J is TRBJ2-7 and V is TRBV28, with D uncertain. V gave up 8 bases and J gave up 2 bases, with 16 bases separating them. The CDR3 contains 14 residues. Germline assignment: CDR1 MDHEN and CDR2 SYDVKM. CDR3: CASRNRGIAYEQYF. The CDR3 coding sequence is TGTGCCAGCCGTAATCGAGGTATCGCCTACGAGCAGTACTTC.

The chain is built from TRBV7-2 and TRBJ1-6, with a tentative D call TRBD1 (6 bases). Trimming left V 5 bases short and J 7 bases short, with 21 bases between. CDR1 and CDR2 from the germline V gene are SGHTA and FQGNSA. The CDR3 loop spans 17 amino acids. CDR3 region: CASSPYPTGIGNSPLHF. The CDR3, as DNA: TGTGCCAGCAGCCCCTACCCGACAGGAATAGGGAATTCACCCCTCCACTTT. Full variable domain (outside the CDR3, taken from reference TRBV7-2 and TRBJ1-6): GAGVSQSPSNKVTEKGKDVELRCDPISGHTALYWYRQSLGQGLEFLIYFQGNSAPDKSGLPSDRFSAERTGGSVSTLTIQRTQQEDSAVYLCASSPYPTGIGNSPLHFGNGTRLTVT.

This chain joins TRBV4-2 and TRBJ2-7, with a possible D match to TRBD2 (6 bases). This CDR3 region has 14 residues. The germline gives CDR1 LGHNA, CDR2 YNFKEQ. V was cut by 2 bases and J by 1 base, with 9 bases left in between. In nucleotides, the CDR3 is TGTGCCAGCAGCCAACCGGGGGATTCCTACGAGCAGTACTTC. It specifies CASSQPGDSYEQYF.

The rearrangement uses TRBV18 and TRBJ2-5, with D perhaps matching TRBD1 (6 bases). V lost 6 bases, J lost 1 base, and 12 bases lay in between. The germline gives CDR1 KGHSH, CDR2 LQKENI. There are 14 residues in the CDR3. CDR3 loop: CASSTARGQETQYF. The CDR3 DNA is TGTGCCAGCTCCACCGCCAGGGGCCAAGAGACCCAGTACTTC.

This rearrangement joins TRBV7-9 to TRBJ2-3; 9 bases fit TRBD2. In germline, CDR1 is SEHNR, CDR2 FQNEAQ (reference sequence). This CDR3 comprises 15 residues. V lost 5 bases to trimming and J lost 2 bases; unmatched junction nucleotides: 5. The CDR3 protein is CASSAAGGFTDTQYF. CDR3 nucleotides: TGTGCCAGCAGCGCAGCGGGGGGATTCACAGATACGCAGTATTTT.

V and J are TRBV4-1 and TRBJ2-5; D possibly corresponds to TRBD1 (6 bases). The DNA end is more similar to TRBJ2-7, so the J call may be wrong. Germline-derived CDR1 and CDR2 are MGHRA and YSYEKL. The CDR3 spans 15 residues. The CDR3: CASSHETWTVYEQYF. As DNA, the CDR3 is TGCGCCAGCAGCCATGAAACCTGGACAGTTTACGAGCAGTACTTC.

This clone was observed a few times. The chain links TRBV10-2 to TRBJ2-2; D may be TRBD2 (5 bases). Trimming stripped 4 bases from V and 1 base from J, with 13 bases between. Germline CDR1 reads WSHSY; CDR2 reads SAAADI. This CDR3 contains 16 residues. The CDR3 DNA is TGCGCCAGCAGTGCCACTAGAGATCGGAACACCGGGGAGCTGTTTTTT. This encodes CASSATRDRNTGELFF.

The CDR3, as DNA: TGTGCCAGTTCCTTACTCGGGACAGGGGGAGGGAACACTGAAGCTTTCTTT. Translated, it gives CASSLLGTGGGNTEAFF. The J gene is TRBJ1-1, the V gene TRBV19; 11 bases are shared with TRBD1. The J segment lost 1 base and the V segment lost 8 bases, leaving 12 bases of the junction unmatched. CDR1 LNHDA and CDR2 SQIVND come from the germline V gene (reference sequence). The CDR3 runs 17 residues. Supplemented by reference TRBV19 and TRBJ1-1, the full variable domain reads DGGITQSPKYLFRKEGQNVTLSCEQNLNHDAMYWYRQDPGQGLRLIYYSQIVNDFQKGDIAEGYSVSREKKESFPLTVTSAQKNPTAFYLCASSLLGTGGGNTEAFFGQGTRLTVV.

The V call is TRBV19, the J call TRBJ2-3; D remains unclear. Trimming stripped 4 bases from V and 4 bases from J, with 12 bases between. CDR1 is LNHDA, CDR2 SQIVND, per germline (reference sequence). This CDR3 comprises 14 residues. CDR3 nucleotide sequence: TGTGCCAGTAGTACCCCGGCTAGATCAGATACGCAGTATTTT. This gives the protein CASSTPARSDTQYF.

The chain employs TRBV11-2 and TRBJ1-1, with 7 bases matching TRBD1. The CDR3 has 17 residues. Trimming removed 5 bases from V and 1 base from J; junction bases left unmatched: 13. Germline V gene sequence: CDR1 SGHAT, CDR2 FQNNGV. The DNA of the CDR3 is TGTGCCAGCAGCCCCAACAGAGGGGGCGGTTGGAACACTGAAGCTTTCTTT. It codes for CASSPNRGGGWNTEAFF. The variable domain in full, completed from reference TRBV11-2 and TRBJ1-1, reads EAGVAQSPRYKIIEKRQSVAFWCNPISGHATLYWYQQILGQGPKLLIQFQNNGVVDDSQLPKDRFSAERLKGVDSTLKIQPAKLEDSAVYLCASSPNRGGGWNTEAFFGQGTRLTVV.

CDR3 nucleotides: TGCGCCAGCTCGGCGGGAGTGGTCACCGGGGAGCTGTTTTTT. Its protein is CASSAGVVTGELFF. This chain connects TRBV5-1 to TRBJ2-2; 7 positions match TRBD2. Germline V gives CDR1 SGHRS, CDR2 YFSETQ. The V gene end was trimmed by 7 bases and the J gene end by 4 bases; junction bases not matched to a gene: 7. There are 14 residues in the CDR3.

V usage is TRBV15 and J usage is TRBJ2-5; TRBD2 agrees at 13 bases. This CDR3 contains 16 residues. The junction had 8 bases not matched to a gene; V was cut back by 5 bases and J by 5 bases. Per germline, CDR1 LNHNV and CDR2 YYDKDF (reference sequence). Here the CDR3 reads CATSPRTSGSRETQYF. Written as DNA, the CDR3 is TGTGCCACCAGCCCAAGGACTAGCGGGAGTCGGGAGACCCAGTACTTC.

The genes are TRBV19 and TRBJ2-1; 7 bases agree with TRBD1. The CDR3 runs to 16 residues. V was pared by 7 bases and J by 0 bases, with 9 bases of the junction left unmatched. Germline assignment: CDR1 LNHDA and CDR2 SQIVND (reference sequence). The CDR3 sequence is CASTPGAGGSYNEQFF. The CDR3 nucleotides are TGTGCCAGTACCCCCGGGGCAGGGGGCTCCTACAATGAGCAGTTCTTC.

This clone was seen a single time. The chain joins TRBV5-5 to TRBJ2-2, with 7 bases that match TRBD2. The CDR3 covers 17 residues. Germline V gene sequence: CDR1 SGHKS, CDR2 YYEKEE (reference sequence). J was trimmed by 1 base and V by 4 bases; bases with no gene match: 10. The CDR3 here is CASSQYASGGNTGELFF. In DNA form, the CDR3 reads TGTGCCAGCAGCCAATACGCTAGCGGTGGGAACACCGGGGAGCTGTTTTTT. Drawing the rest from reference TRBV5-5 and TRBJ2-2, the complete variable domain is DAGVTQSPTHLIKTRGQQVTLRCSPISGHKSVSWYQQVLGQGPQFIFQYYEKEERGRGNFPDRFSARQFPNYSSELNVNALLLGDSALYLCASSQYASGGNTGELFFGEGSRLTVL.

V and J are TRBV6-5 and TRBJ1-1, with 9 bases matching TRBD1. This CDR3 is 16 amino acids long. The ends lost 2 bases at V and 2 bases at J; junction bases unmatched: 6. Germline-derived CDR1 and CDR2 are MNHEY and SVGAGI. The CDR3 protein is CASSYTTGGPNTEAFF. CDR3 sequence (DNA): TGTGCCAGCAGTTACACTACAGGGGGCCCCAACACTGAAGCTTTCTTT.

This chain joins TRBV6-1 and TRBJ1-2, with D possibly matching TRBD1 (5 bases). The germline V gene has CDR1 MNHNS and CDR2 SASEGT. There are 12 residues in the CDR3. V dropped 6 bases and J dropped 8 bases, with 13 bases sitting between them. Written as DNA, the CDR3 is TGTGCCAGCAGGGGGGGACCGATGGGCTACACCTTC. As protein: CASRGGPMGYTF.

This chain uses TRBV4-3 with TRBJ2-1; D unclear. CDR3 size: 15 residues. With 0 bases removed from V and 11 bases from J, the gap between germline ends came to 17 bases. Germline CDR1 LGHNA, CDR2 YSLEER. The CDR3 protein is CASSQEITTPRKQFF. CDR3 DNA sequence: TGCGCCAGCAGCCAAGAGATAACTACCCCTAGAAAGCAGTTCTTC.

The chain recombines TRBV19 with TRBJ1-6, with 10 bases lining up with TRBD1. The CDR3 spans 17 residues. CDR1 and CDR2 from the germline V gene are LNHDA and SQIVND (reference sequence). Trimming removed 9 bases from V and 6 bases from J; junction bases left unmatched: 14. The CDR3 spells CASRDRGRQEGNSPLHF. CDR3 sequence (DNA): TGTGCCAGCCGGGACAGGGGAAGGCAGGAGGGTAATTCACCCCTCCACTTT.

The V and J genes are TRBV6-5 and TRBJ2-1; the D is unclear. V gave up 5 bases and J gave up 2 bases, with 7 bases separating them. CDR1 is MNHEY and CDR2 is SVGAGI in the germline V gene. This CDR3 has 13 residues. CDR3 sequence: CASSEDTYNEQFF. The CDR3 DNA follows: TGTGCCAGCAGTGAAGACACCTACAATGAGCAGTTCTTC.